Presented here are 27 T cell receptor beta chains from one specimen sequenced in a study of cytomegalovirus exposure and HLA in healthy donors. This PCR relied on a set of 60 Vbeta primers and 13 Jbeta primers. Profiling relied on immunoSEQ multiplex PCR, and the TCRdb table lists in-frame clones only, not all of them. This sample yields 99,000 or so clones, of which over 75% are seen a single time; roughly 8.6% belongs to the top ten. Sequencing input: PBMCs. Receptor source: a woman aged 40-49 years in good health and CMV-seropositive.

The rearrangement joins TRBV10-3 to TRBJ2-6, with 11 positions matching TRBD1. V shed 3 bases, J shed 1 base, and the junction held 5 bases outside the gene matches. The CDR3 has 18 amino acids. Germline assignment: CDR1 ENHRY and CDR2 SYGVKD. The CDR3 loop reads CAISDPGDRGSGANVLTF. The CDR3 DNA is TGTGCCATCAGTGACCCAGGGGACAGGGGGTCTGGGGCCAACGTCCTGACTTTC.

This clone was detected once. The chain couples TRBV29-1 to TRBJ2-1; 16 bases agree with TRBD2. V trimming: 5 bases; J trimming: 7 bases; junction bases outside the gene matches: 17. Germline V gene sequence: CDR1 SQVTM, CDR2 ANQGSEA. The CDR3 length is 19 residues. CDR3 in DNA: TGCAGCGTTAACAATCCGGGACTAGCGGGAGGGCCTCGTTGGAATGAGCAGTTCTTC. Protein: CSVNNPGLAGGPRWNEQFF.

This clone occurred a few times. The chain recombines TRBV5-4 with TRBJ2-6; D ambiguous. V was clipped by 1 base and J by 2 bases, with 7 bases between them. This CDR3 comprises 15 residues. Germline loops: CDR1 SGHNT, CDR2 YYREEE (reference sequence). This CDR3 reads CASSLRQAGANVLTF. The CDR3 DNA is TGTGCCAGCAGCTTGAGGCAGGCTGGGGCCAACGTCCTGACTTTC. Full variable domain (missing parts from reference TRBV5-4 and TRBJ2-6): ETGVTQSPTHLIKTRGQQVTLRCSSQSGHNTVSWYQQALGQGPQFIFQYYREEENGRGNFPPRFSGLQFPNYSSELNVNALELDDSALYLCASSLRQAGANVLTFGAGSRLTVL.

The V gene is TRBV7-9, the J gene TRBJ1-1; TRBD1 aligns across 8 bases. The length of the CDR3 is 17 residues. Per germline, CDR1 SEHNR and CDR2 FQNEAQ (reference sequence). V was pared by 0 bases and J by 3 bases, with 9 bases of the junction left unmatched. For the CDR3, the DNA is TGTGCCAGCAGCTTAGCTGGGACAGGAGGGAGGGACACTGAAGCTTTCTTT. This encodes CASSLAGTGGRDTEAFF.

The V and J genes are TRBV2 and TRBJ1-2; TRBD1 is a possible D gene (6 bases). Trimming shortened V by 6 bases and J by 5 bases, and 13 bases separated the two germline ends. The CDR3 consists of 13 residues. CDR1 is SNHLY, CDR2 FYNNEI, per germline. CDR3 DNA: TGTGCCAGCAGGGCAGGGGTAGAGTATGGCTACACCTTC. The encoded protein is CASRAGVEYGYTF.

The CDR3 bases are TGCGCCAGCAGCCTCGGACTAGTTCCCGGCGAGCAGTTCTTC. Protein product: CASSLGLVPGEQFF. V is TRBV4-1 and J is TRBJ2-1; 7 nucleotides align to TRBD2. Trimming at V came to 4 bases and at J to 10 bases, leaving 10 bases not matched to a gene. The CDR3 is 14 amino acids. Germline-derived CDR1 and CDR2 are MGHRA and YSYEKL.

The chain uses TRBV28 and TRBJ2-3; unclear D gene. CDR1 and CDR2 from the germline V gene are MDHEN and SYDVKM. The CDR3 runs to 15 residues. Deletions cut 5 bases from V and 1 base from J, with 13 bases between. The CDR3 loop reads CASSAGGRGTDTQYF. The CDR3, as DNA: TGTGCCAGCAGTGCAGGTGGTAGAGGCACAGATACGCAGTATTTT.

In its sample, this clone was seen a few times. The CDR3 DNA follows: TGTGCCAGCAGTGTCGACAGGGGGGAGGCGGTTACCGGGGAGCTGTTTTTT. Translating it yields CASSVDRGEAVTGELFF. This chain connects TRBV2 to TRBJ2-2; 9 bases align to TRBD1. Germline CDR1 is SNHLY and CDR2 is FYNNEI. The junction had 11 bases not matched to a gene; V was cut back by 4 bases and J by 5 bases. This CDR3 has 17 residues.

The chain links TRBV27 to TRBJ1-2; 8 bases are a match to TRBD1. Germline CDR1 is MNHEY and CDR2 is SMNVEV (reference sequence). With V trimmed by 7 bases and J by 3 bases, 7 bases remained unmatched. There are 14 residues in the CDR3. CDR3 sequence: CASTRAGGDYGYTF. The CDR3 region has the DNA TGTGCCAGCACCCGTGCAGGGGGCGACTATGGCTACACCTTC.

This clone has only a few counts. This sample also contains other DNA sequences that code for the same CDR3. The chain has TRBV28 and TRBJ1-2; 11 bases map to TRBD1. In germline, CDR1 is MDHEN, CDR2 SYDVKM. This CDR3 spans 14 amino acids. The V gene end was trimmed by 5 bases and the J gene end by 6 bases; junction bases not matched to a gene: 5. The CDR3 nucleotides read TGTGCCAGCAGTCCATGGACAGGGGGCGATGGCTACACCTTC. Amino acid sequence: CASSPWTGGDGYTF.

The CDR3 loop is CASSFSGANYGYTF. The CDR3 DNA reads TGTGCCAGCAGTTTCTCGGGAGCTAACTATGGCTACACCTTC. The chain joins TRBV27 to TRBJ1-2; D unclear. Trimming took 3 bases from V and 0 from J, leaving 8 bases between them. The germline CDR1 and CDR2 sequences are MNHEY and SMNVEV (reference sequence). The length of the CDR3 is 14 residues.

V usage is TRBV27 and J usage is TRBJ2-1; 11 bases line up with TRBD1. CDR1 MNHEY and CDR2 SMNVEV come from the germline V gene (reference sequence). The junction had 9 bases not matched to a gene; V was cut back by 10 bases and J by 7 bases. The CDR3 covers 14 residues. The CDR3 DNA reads TGTGCCATCGGACAGGGGGCGACTTTGAATGAGCAGTTCTTC. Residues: CAIGQGATLNEQFF.

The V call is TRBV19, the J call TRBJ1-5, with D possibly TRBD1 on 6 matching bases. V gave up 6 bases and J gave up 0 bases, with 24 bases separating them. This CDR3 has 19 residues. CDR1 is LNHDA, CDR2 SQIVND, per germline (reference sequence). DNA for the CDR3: TGTGCCAGTAGCCTACAGGGCGGGTTTCAAACCTATAGCAATCAGCCCCAGCATTTT. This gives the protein CASSLQGGFQTYSNQPQHF.

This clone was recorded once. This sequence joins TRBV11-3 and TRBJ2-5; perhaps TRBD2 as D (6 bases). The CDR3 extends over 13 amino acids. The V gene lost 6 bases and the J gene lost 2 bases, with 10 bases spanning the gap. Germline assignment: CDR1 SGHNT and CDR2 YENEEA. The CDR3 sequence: CASSGTSQETQYF. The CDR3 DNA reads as TGTGCCAGCAGTGGGACTTCTCAAGAGACCCAGTACTTC. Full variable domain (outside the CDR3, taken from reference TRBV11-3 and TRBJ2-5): EAGVVQSPRYKIIEKKQPVAFWCNPISGHNTLYWYLQNLGQGPELLIRYENEEAVDDSQLPKDRFSAERLKGVDSTLKIQPAELGDSAVYLCASSGTSQETQYFGPGTRLLVL.

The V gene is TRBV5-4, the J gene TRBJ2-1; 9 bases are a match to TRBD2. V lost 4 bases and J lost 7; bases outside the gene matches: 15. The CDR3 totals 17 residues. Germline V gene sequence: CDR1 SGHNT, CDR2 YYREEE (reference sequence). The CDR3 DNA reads TGTGCCAGCAGCGCATGGACTGGCGGGGGGGGATGGAATGAGCAGTTCTTC. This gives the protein CASSAWTGGGGWNEQFF.

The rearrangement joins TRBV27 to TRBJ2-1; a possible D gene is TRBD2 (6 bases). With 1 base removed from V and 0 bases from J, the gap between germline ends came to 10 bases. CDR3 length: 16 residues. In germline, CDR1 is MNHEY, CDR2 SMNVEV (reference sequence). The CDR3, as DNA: TGTGCCAGCAGTTTATGGGACTCCAGCTCCTACAATGAGCAGTTCTTC. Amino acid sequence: CASSLWDSSSYNEQFF.

This CDR3 reads CSVLGASGASEQYF. In nucleotides, the CDR3 is TGCAGCGTTTTAGGGGCTAGCGGGGCCAGCGAGCAGTACTTC. This rearrangement joins TRBV29-1 to TRBJ2-7, with 9 bases fitting TRBD2. The CDR3 extends over 14 amino acids. The germline V gene encodes CDR1 SQVTM and CDR2 ANQGSEA. V lost 5 bases and J lost 6; bases outside the gene matches: 11.

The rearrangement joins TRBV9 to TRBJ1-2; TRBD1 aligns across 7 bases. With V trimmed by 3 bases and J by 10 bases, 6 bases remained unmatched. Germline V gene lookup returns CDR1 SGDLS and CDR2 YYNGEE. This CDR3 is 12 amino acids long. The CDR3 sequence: CASSGRDSNYTF. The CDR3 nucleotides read TGTGCCAGCAGCGGACGGGACAGCAACTACACCTTC.

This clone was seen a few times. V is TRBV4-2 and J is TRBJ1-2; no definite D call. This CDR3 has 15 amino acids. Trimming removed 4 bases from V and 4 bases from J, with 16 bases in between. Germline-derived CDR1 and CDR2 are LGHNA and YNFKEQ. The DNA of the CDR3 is TGTGCCAGCAGCCGCGAGGTGGAGGGTACCTATGGCTACACCTTC. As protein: CASSREVEGTYGYTF.

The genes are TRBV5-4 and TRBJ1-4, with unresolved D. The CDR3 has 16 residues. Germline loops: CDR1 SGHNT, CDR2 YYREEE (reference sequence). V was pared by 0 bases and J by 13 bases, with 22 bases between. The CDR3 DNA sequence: TGTGCCAGCAGCTTGGACGGCCCCCGAGGGCCTACGGGACTGTTTTTT. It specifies CASSLDGPRGPTGLFF.

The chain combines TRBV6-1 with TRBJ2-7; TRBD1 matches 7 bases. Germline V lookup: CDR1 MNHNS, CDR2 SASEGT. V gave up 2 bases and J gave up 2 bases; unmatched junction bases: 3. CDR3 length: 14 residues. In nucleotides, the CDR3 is TGTGCCAGCAGTGAATTGGGGACAGCCTACGAGCAGTACTTC. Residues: CASSELGTAYEQYF.

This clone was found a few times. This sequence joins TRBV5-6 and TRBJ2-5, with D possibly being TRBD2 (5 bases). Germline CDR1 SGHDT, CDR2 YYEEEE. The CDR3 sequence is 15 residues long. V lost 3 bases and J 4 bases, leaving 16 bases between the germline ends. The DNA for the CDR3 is TGTGCCAGCAGCTATGGGAGTCCGCGTTTAGAGACCCAGTACTTC. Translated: CASSYGSPRLETQYF.

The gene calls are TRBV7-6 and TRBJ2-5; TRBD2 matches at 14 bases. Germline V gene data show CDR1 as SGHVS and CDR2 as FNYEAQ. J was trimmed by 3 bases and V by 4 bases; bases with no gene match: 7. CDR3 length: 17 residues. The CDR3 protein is CASSSRLAGGPEETQYF. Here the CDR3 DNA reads TGTGCCAGCAGCTCTAGACTAGCGGGGGGGCCAGAAGAGACCCAGTACTTC.

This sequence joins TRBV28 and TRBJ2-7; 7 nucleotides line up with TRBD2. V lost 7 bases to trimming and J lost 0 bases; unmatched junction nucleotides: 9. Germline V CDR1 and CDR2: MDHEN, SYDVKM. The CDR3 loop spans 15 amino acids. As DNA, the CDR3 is TGTGCCAGCAAAGGCTTGGCTAGCGGCTCCTACGAGCAGTACTTC. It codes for CASKGLASGSYEQYF.

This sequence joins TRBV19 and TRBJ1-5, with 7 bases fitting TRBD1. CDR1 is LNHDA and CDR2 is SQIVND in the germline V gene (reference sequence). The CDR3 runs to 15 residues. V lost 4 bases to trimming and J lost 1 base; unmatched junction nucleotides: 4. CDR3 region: CASSTDRVSNQPQHF. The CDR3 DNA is TGTGCCAGTAGTACCGACAGGGTGAGCAATCAGCCCCAGCATTTT.

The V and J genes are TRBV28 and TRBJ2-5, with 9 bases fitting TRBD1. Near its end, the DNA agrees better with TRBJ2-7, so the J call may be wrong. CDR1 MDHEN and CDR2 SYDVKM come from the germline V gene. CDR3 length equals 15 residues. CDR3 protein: CASSSPGQGSYEQYF. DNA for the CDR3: TGTGCCAGCAGTTCCCCGGGACAGGGAAGCTACGAGCAGTACTTC.

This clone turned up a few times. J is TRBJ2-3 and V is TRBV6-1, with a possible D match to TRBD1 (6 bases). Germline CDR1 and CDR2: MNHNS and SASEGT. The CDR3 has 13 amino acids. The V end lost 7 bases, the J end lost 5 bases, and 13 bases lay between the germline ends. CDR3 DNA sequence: TGTGCCAGCAATCCAGGGGTGGTAGATACGCAGTATTTT. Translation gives CASNPGVVDTQYF.